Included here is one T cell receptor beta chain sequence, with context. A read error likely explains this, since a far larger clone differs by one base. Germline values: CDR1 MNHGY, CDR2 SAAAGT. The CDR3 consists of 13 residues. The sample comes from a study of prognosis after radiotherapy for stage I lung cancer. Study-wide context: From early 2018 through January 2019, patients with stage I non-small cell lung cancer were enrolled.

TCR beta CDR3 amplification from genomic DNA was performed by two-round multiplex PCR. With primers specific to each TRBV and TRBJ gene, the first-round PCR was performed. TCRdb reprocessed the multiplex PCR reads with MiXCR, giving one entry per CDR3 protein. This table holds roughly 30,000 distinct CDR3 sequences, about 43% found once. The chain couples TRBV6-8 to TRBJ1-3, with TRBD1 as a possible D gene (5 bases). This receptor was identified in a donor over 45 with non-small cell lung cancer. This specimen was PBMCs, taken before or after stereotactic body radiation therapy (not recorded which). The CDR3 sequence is CSSRPGWRNTIYF. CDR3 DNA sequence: TGTTCCAGCCGGCCAGGGTGGCGAAACACCATATATTTT.